The 31 T cell receptor beta chains presented below share a single source sample, sequenced in a study of T cells after yellow fever vaccination. TCRdb reanalysed the 5' RACE reads using MiXCR and keeps one entry per CDR3 protein. This table has 100,000 to 150,000 distinct CDR3 sequences, about 8.8% appearing once. The sample in question was CD8+ T cells sorted from PBMCs, obtained on the day of the yellow fever booster vaccination. The receptors originated from a man between 18 and 29 years old who received the YFV17D yellow fever vaccine.

There are a few counts of this clonotype. The V call is TRBV7-6, the J call TRBJ2-7, with D possibly TRBD1 on 5 matching bases. The CDR3 runs to 14 residues. Trimming took off 5 bases at V and 0 bases at J, with 11 bases between the two ends. Germline CDR1 is SGHVS and CDR2 is FNYEAQ. CDR3 region: CASSLGHSSYEQYF. The CDR3 bases are TGTGCCAGCAGCCTAGGACACAGCTCCTACGAGCAGTACTTC.

This clonotype has just a few counts. The V gene is TRBV6-5, the J gene TRBJ1-1; 9 positions agree with TRBD1. The germline gives CDR1 MNHEY, CDR2 SVGAGI. The CDR3 spans 19 residues. Trimming at V came to 2 bases and at J to 0 bases, leaving 13 bases not matched to a gene. The CDR3 DNA reads as TGTGCCAGCAGTTACGGCTCCGGGACAGGGTTGATCATGAACACTGAAGCTTTCTTT. Protein product: CASSYGSGTGLIMNTEAFF.

This clonotype was detected a few times. This chain joins TRBV4-2 and TRBJ2-5; no definite D call. This CDR3 region has 12 residues. V lost 3 bases and J 8 bases, leaving 10 bases between the germline ends. Germline values: CDR1 LGHNA, CDR2 YNFKEQ. This chain's CDR3 is CASSQDGRTQYF. For the CDR3, the DNA is TGTGCCAGCAGCCAGGACGGGCGAACCCAGTACTTC.

J is TRBJ1-6 and V is TRBV7-2; D may be TRBD1 (6 bases). Germline values: CDR1 SGHTA, CDR2 FQGNSA. The CDR3 contains 17 residues. V was clipped by 3 bases and J by 0 bases, with 12 bases between them. The CDR3 protein is CASSFSGADSYNSPLHF. Here the CDR3 DNA reads TGTGCCAGCAGCTTTTCAGGGGCGGACTCCTATAATTCACCCCTCCACTTT.

This clonotype has a count of ten or more. The J gene is TRBJ1-5, the V gene TRBV7-2; D remains ambiguous. CDR3 length: 14 residues. Germline CDR1 and CDR2: SGHTA and FQGNSA. The V gene lost 1 base and the J gene lost 7 bases, with 11 bases spanning the gap. DNA for the CDR3: TGTGCCAGCAGCTTAGGAGGATTGGGGCAGCCCCAGCATTTT. Its protein is CASSLGGLGQPQHF. Combining the CDR3 with reference TRBV7-2 and TRBJ1-5 gives the whole variable domain GAGVSQSPSNKVTEKGKDVELRCDPISGHTALYWYRQSLGQGLEFLIYFQGNSAPDKSGLPSDRFSAERTGGSVSTLTIQRTQQEDSAVYLCASSLGGLGQPQHFGDGTRLSIL.

This clonotype is classed as medium-sized (0.01 to 0.1%). This chain uses TRBV24-1 with TRBJ2-5, with D possibly being TRBD2 (6 bases). The CDR3 is 14 residues long. From germline, CDR1 is KGHDR and CDR2 SFDVKD. V gave up 7 bases and J gave up 3 bases, with 14 bases separating them. The CDR3 DNA reads TGTGCCACCAGCGGATGGGGGGAGGAAGAGACCCAGTACTTC. Protein: CATSGWGEEETQYF.

This chain connects TRBV10-3 to TRBJ2-3; tentatively, D is TRBD1 or TRBD2 (6 bases each). V was shortened by 3 bases and J by 8 bases, with 9 bases between the two germline ends. CDR1 ENHRY and CDR2 SYGVKD come from the germline V gene. The CDR3 runs to 12 residues. CDR3 nucleotide sequence: TGTGCCATCAGTGATAGGGGGGTTACGCAGTATTTT. Its protein is CAISDRGVTQYF.

The DNA for the CDR3 is TGTGCCAGCAGTTTAGGGTTGGTCCACAATGAGCAGTTCTTC. This gives the protein CASSLGLVHNEQFF. The rearrangement links TRBV12-3 or TRBV12-4 to TRBJ2-1, with D uncertain. The CDR3 sequence is 14 residues long. V lost 1 base to trimming and J lost 5 bases, with 9 bases between them.

The chain couples TRBV19 to TRBJ1-1; a possible D gene is TRBD1 (5 bases). CDR1 is LNHDA, CDR2 SQIVND, per germline (reference sequence). With 2 bases removed from V and 3 bases from J, the gap between germline ends came to 7 bases. The CDR3 spans 13 residues. DNA for the CDR3: TGTGCCAGTAGTATATGGGGGGACACTGAAGCTTTCTTT. Its translation is CASSIWGDTEAFF. The variable domain in full, with the rest retrieved from reference TRBV19 and TRBJ1-1, is DGGITQSPKYLFRKEGQNVTLSCEQNLNHDAMYWYRQDPGQGLRLIYYSQIVNDFQKGDIAEGYSVSREKKESFPLTVTSAQKNPTAFYLCASSIWGDTEAFFGQGTRLTVV.

There are many counts of this clonotype. V gene TRBV12-3 or TRBV12-4 combines with J gene TRBJ2-1; TRBD2 might be the D (6 bases). V shed 10 bases and J shed 2 bases, with 18 bases lying between them. The CDR3 totals 15 residues. DNA for the CDR3: TGTGCCATCCGAGGTGGGGGGATACCCTACAATGAGCAGTTCTTC. The encoded protein is CAIRGGGIPYNEQFF.

This clonotype was counted ten times or more. The V gene is TRBV5-1, the J gene TRBJ2-7; D is possibly TRBD1 or TRBD2 (5 bases each). V was pared by 0 bases and J by 2 bases, with 6 bases between. CDR3 length: 13 residues. Germline-derived CDR1 and CDR2 are SGHRS and YFSETQ. CDR3 sequence (DNA): TGCGCCAGCAGCTTGGGGGGACCCTACGAGCAGTACTTC. Encoded protein: CASSLGGPYEQYF.

This clonotype was found a few times. The V gene is TRBV5-5, the J gene TRBJ2-5, with D possibly being TRBD2 (6 bases). From germline, CDR1 is SGHKS and CDR2 YYEKEE (reference sequence). CDR3 length: 11 amino acids. Trimming cost V 4 bases and J 7 bases, with 8 bases left between them. The CDR3 DNA reads as TGTGCCAGCAGCGGGGGGAGGACCCAGTACTTC. It encodes CASSGGRTQYF.

The chain carries TRBV27 and TRBJ1-1; D is unresolved. CDR1 is MNHEY and CDR2 is SMNVEV in the germline V gene (reference sequence). Trimming stripped 7 bases from V and 4 bases from J, with 16 bases between. This CDR3 is 14 amino acids long. The CDR3 reads CASNSGLRTTEAFF. In nucleotides, the CDR3 is TGTGCCAGCAACTCCGGACTCAGGACCACTGAAGCTTTCTTT.

The CDR3 coding sequence is TGCGCCAGCCGGAACCCCAACCAAGAGACCCAGTACTTC. It yields the protein CASRNPNQETQYF. The chain joins TRBV4-1 to TRBJ2-5; D not certain. The germline V and J ends were trimmed by 8 bases and 0 bases, with 10 bases remaining between them. The CDR3 covers 13 residues. Germline CDR1 MGHRA, CDR2 YSYEKL.

The rearrangement joins TRBV6-5 to TRBJ2-2, with 11 bases that match TRBD1. CDR1 MNHEY and CDR2 SVGAGI come from the germline V gene. V lost 3 bases, J lost 5 bases, and 2 bases stayed unmatched. This CDR3 is built from 15 residues. The CDR3 here is CASSYGQGATGELFF. The CDR3 DNA reads TGTGCCAGCAGTTATGGACAGGGGGCTACCGGGGAGCTGTTTTTT.

This clonotype has a count of ten or more. The chain links TRBV6-5 to TRBJ1-1; D is possibly TRBD1 (5 bases). The germline V gene encodes CDR1 MNHEY and CDR2 SVGAGI. Trimming took off 2 bases at V and 5 bases at J, with 12 bases between the two ends. The CDR3 runs 14 residues. CDR3 in amino acids: CASSYETDGTEAFF. CDR3 nucleotides: TGTGCCAGCAGTTACGAGACAGATGGTACTGAAGCTTTCTTT.

This sequence joins TRBV6-1 and TRBJ2-7; tentative D call: TRBD2 (5 bases). The CDR3 is 12 amino acids. V was cut by 6 bases and J by 13 bases, with 19 bases left in between. Germline V gene lookup returns CDR1 MNHNS and CDR2 SASEGT. The CDR3 bases are TGTGCCAGCAGCCCTTTCGGCCGAGCGGTATACTTC. This gives the protein CASSPFGRAVYF.

The rearrangement uses TRBV27 and TRBJ1-2; TRBD1 matches at 8 bases. With V trimmed by 5 bases and J by 4 bases, 12 bases remained unmatched. CDR1 and CDR2 from the germline V gene are MNHEY and SMNVEV (reference sequence). CDR3 length equals 16 residues. The CDR3 bases are TGTGCCAGCAGTCAACTTCCACGGGACAGGAGCTATGGCTACACCTTC. Translating gives CASSQLPRDRSYGYTF.

The rearrangement uses TRBV19 and TRBJ1-1; possibly TRBD1 for D (6 bases). CDR3 length: 12 amino acids. CDR1 is LNHDA, CDR2 SQIVND, per germline (reference sequence). Trimming pared 7 bases from V and 2 bases from J, leaving 8 bases between. The CDR3 reads CASIQGNTEAFF. The DNA of the CDR3 is TGTGCCAGTATACAGGGAAACACTGAAGCTTTCTTT.

This rearrangement joins TRBV7-3 to TRBJ2-7; D possibly uses TRBD1 or TRBD2 (6 bases each). This CDR3 has 13 amino acids. V lost 0 bases to trimming and J lost 6 bases, with 9 bases between them. Germline V gives CDR1 SGHTA, CDR2 FQGTGA. Here the CDR3 DNA reads TGTGCCAGCAGCTTAACTGGGGGGCGCGAGCAGTACTTC. Residues: CASSLTGGREQYF.

This clonotype was observed at least ten times. The chain links TRBV19 to TRBJ1-5; D perhaps matches TRBD1 (5 bases). The germline CDR1 and CDR2 sequences are LNHDA and SQIVND (reference sequence). This CDR3 is 15 amino acids long. The V gene lost 3 bases and the J gene lost 4 bases, with 13 bases spanning the gap. The CDR3 spells CASSILAGPNQPQHF. CDR3 sequence (DNA): TGTGCCAGTAGTATCCTCGCAGGGCCGAATCAGCCCCAGCATTTT.

In this sample, this clonotype turned up many times. V usage is TRBV15 and J usage is TRBJ2-7; TRBD1 might be the D (6 bases). Germline V gene sequence: CDR1 LNHNV, CDR2 YYDKDF (reference sequence). This CDR3 comprises 12 residues. Trimming took 3 bases from V and 5 from J, leaving 8 bases between them. The chain's CDR3 is CATSSGGHEQYF. CDR3 nucleotide sequence: TGTGCCACCAGCAGTGGGGGCCACGAGCAGTACTTC.

This clonotype was detected only a few times. The chain recombines TRBV9 with TRBJ2-3; D is tentatively TRBD1 or TRBD2 (5 bases each). V lost 4 bases and J 1 base, leaving 13 bases between the germline ends. CDR3 length equals 15 residues. The germline gives CDR1 SGDLS, CDR2 YYNGEE. The CDR3 reads CASSPRDDGTDTQYF. The CDR3 coding sequence is TGTGCCAGCAGCCCTCGGGACGATGGCACAGATACGCAGTATTTT. The complete variable domain, with remaining parts taken from reference TRBV9 and TRBJ2-3, reads DSGVTQTPKHLITATGQRVTLRCSPRSGDLSVYWYQQSLDQGLQFLIQYYNGEERAKGNILERFSAQQFPDLHSELNLSSLELGDSALYFCASSPRDDGTDTQYFGPGTRLTVL.

This clonotype turned up a few times. The J gene is TRBJ2-3, the V gene TRBV27, with D unresolved. Trimming cost V 4 bases and J 4 bases, with 18 bases left between them. CDR1 MNHEY and CDR2 SMNVEV come from the germline V gene (reference sequence). CDR3 length equals 16 residues. As DNA, the CDR3 is TGTGCCAGCAGTTACCTAAGATCTGGTCCGGCAGATACGCAGTATTTT. Translating gives CASSYLRSGPADTQYF.

Only a few counts were recorded for this clonotype. The chain recombines TRBV27 with TRBJ2-6; 10 nucleotides line up with TRBD1. The germline CDR1 and CDR2 sequences are MNHEY and SMNVEV (reference sequence). The CDR3 has 17 residues. V lost 5 bases and J lost 1; bases outside the gene matches: 5. The CDR3: CASSIRQGASGANVLTF. CDR3 sequence (DNA): TGTGCCAGCAGTATCCGACAGGGGGCTTCTGGGGCCAACGTCCTGACTTTC.

The chain employs TRBV12-3 or TRBV12-4 and TRBJ1-5; 7 positions agree with TRBD1. V was clipped by 6 bases and J by 5 bases; unmatched bases: 7. This CDR3 spans 14 amino acids. This chain's CDR3 is CASSPRQGDQPQHF. The CDR3 nucleotides read TGTGCCAGCAGCCCTCGACAGGGAGATCAGCCCCAGCATTTT.

This rearrangement joins TRBV11-2 to TRBJ2-3; 8 bases fit TRBD2. The germline gives CDR1 SGHAT, CDR2 FQNNGV. The trim removed 5 bases at V and 3 bases at J, leaving 10 bases unmatched. The CDR3 is 16 amino acids. The CDR3 loop is CASSPSGGGGTDTQYF. CDR3 DNA sequence: TGTGCCAGCAGCCCGTCCGGGGGGGGTGGAACAGATACGCAGTATTTT.

The rearrangement uses TRBV21-1 and TRBJ2-7; the table's TRBD1 call for D was not verified on the DNA. TRBV21-1 is reported as a pseudogene. The length of the CDR3 is 15 residues. In nucleotides, the CDR3 is TGTGCCAGCACCAAGAAGGGACAGAGCTCCTACGAGCAGTACGTC. Its translation is CASTKKGQSSYEQYV.

In its sample, this clonotype was seen a few times. The rearrangement uses TRBV5-6 and TRBJ2-3, with 8 bases lining up with TRBD1. The V gene's germline CDR1 is SGHDT and CDR2 YYEEEE. With V trimmed by 3 bases and J by 8 bases, 8 bases remained unmatched. CDR3 length equals 14 residues. In DNA form, the CDR3 reads TGTGCCAGCAGCTCCGGACAGGGCGTAGTTACGCAGTATTTT. It is translated as CASSSGQGVVTQYF.

This clonotype was seen more than once but under ten times. The chain carries TRBV7-9 and TRBJ2-7; D is undetermined. Germline CDR1 SEHNR, CDR2 FQNEAQ (reference sequence). Between the trimmed V and J ends, which lost 6 bases and 4 bases, there was a span of 10 bases. The CDR3 is made up of 12 amino acids. The CDR3, as DNA: TGTGCCAGCAGACGACGGATTTACGAGCAGTACGTC. Translation: CASRRRIYEQYV.

This clonotype was seen a few times. This chain connects TRBV5-1 to TRBJ1-6, with unresolved D. Germline CDR1 and CDR2: SGHRS and YFSETQ. The CDR3 consists of 14 residues. V was trimmed by 0 bases and J by 6 bases, leaving 7 bases between them. CDR3 amino acids: CASSLARINSPLHF. DNA of the CDR3: TGCGCCAGCAGCTTGGCACGGATTAATTCACCCCTCCACTTT.